Listed below are T cell receptor beta chains from one sample, sequenced in a study of T-cell reconstitution after alpha-beta-depleted transplantation in children. A single record per CDR3 protein comes from TCRdb applying MiXCR to the PCR reads. The sample records 500,000 to 600,000 distinct CDR3 sequences, approximately 30% being singletons. The source material was PBMCs, sampled before TCRalphabeta/CD19-depleted stem cell transplant. The origin of the receptors is a boy in the first two years of life with Wiskott-Aldrich syndrome, due to receive a stem cell transplant. CDR3s include the opening cysteine and the closing phenylalanine or tryptophan. D genes are given only for firm matches. The listing skips clone size in some rows; elsewhere it reads once, few, many or a size class.

NA	TRBJ1-2	once	TRBV7-9	TGTGCCAGCAGTACCACGAATTCAGGGGTGGTTTATGGCTACACCTTC	CASSTTNSGVVYGYTF
NA	TRBJ1-1	NA	TRBV5-5	TGTGCCAGCAGCTTAGGAAGGCGACAGGACGGAGCTTTCTTT	CASSLGRRQDGAFF
NA	TRBJ2-1	few	TRBV15	TGTGCCACCAGCAGAGGGGGAATCCAGAGCGATGAGCAGTTCTTC	CATSRGGIQSDEQFF
TRBD1	TRBJ2-3	NA	TRBV24-1	TGTGCCACCAGTGGGACAGGGGGCACAGATACGCAGTATTTT	CATSGTGGTDTQYF
TRBD2	TRBJ2-1	NA	TRBV5-1	TGCGCCAGCAGCTTGGGACTAGCGGGTGAATATGGTGAGCAGTTCTTC	CASSLGLAGEYGEQFF
NA	TRBJ2-3	few	TRBV28	TGTGCCAGCAGTTTGTTCGGCGGGATTAGCACAGATACGCAGTATTTT	CASSLFGGISTDTQYF
NA	TRBJ2-1	NA	TRBV12-3/TRBV12-4	TGTGCCAGCAGTGGACTAGGGGGGGAGGGCGAGCAGTTCTTC	CASSGLGGEGEQFF
TRBD1	TRBJ2-1	few	TRBV5-1	TGCGCCAGCAGCTGGGGCGCCTCAACAGGGGGCATCGCCAATGAGCAGTTCTTC	CASSWGASTGGIANEQFF
NA	TRBJ2-7	few	TRBV12-3/TRBV12-4	TGTGCCAGCAGTTCCGGGACTTCTAATAGGGGACAGTACTTC	CASSSGTSNRGQYF
NA	TRBJ2-3	NA	TRBV20-1	TGCAGTGCTAGAGATCGACGAAGCACAGATACGCAGTATTTT	CSARDRRSTDTQYF
TRBD2	TRBJ2-5	few	TRBV9	TGTGCCAGCAGCGTAGGTAGCGGGAGGGCCCGAGAGACCCAGTACTTC	CASSVGSGRARETQYF
NA	TRBJ2-1	NA	TRBV7-2	TGTGCCAGCAGCTTAGCGAGACCCTCCCACAATGAGCAGTTCTTC	CASSLARPSHNEQFF
TRBD1	TRBJ1-4	once	TRBV10-3	TGTGCCACCAGGGGCCCGGACAGGGGGCTGAGTAATGAAAAACTGTTTTTT	CATRGPDRGLSNEKLFF
TRBD2	TRBJ2-1	NA	TRBV11-1	TGTGCCAGCAGCTTACCATCGGGACTAGGGGTCTACAATGAGCAGTTCTTC	CASSLPSGLGVYNEQFF
NA	TRBJ2-5	few	TRBV2	TGTGCCAGCAAGAACAGGAACCAAGAGACCCAGTACTTC	CASKNRNQETQYF
TRBD2	TRBJ2-5	NA	TRBV9	TGTGCCAGCAGCCCGGGACTAGCGGGAGGAGGGACCCAGTACTTC	CASSPGLAGGGTQYF
TRBD2	TRBJ2-1	once	TRBV5-6	TGTGCCAGCAGCTCGAGACTAGCGCTCTACAATGAGCAGTTCTTC	CASSSRLALYNEQFF
TRBD2	TRBJ2-2	few	TRBV28	TGTGCCAGCAAGGGAACAGGGGCTGGGACTAGCGCATACACCGGGGAGCTGTTTTTT	CASKGTGAGTSAYTGELFF
TRBD2	TRBJ2-3	few	TRBV6-2/TRBV6-3	TGTGCCAGCAGTCTGATTAGCGGGAGATGGCCAGATACGCAGTATTTT	CASSLISGRWPDTQYF
NA	TRBJ2-3	NA	TRBV5-1	TGCGCCAGCAGCTTGATGGCAGGGAACCCCCCAGATACGCAGTATTTT	CASSLMAGNPPDTQYF
TRBD2	TRBJ2-2	NA	TRBV12-3/TRBV12-4	TGTGCCAGCAGCTTGGGACTAGCTGTATTATCCGGGGAGCTGTTTTTT	CASSLGLAVLSGELFF
NA	TRBJ2-1	few	TRBV7-2	TGTGCCAGCAGCGCCTACTTGGGATCCTACAATGAGCAGTTCTTC	CASSAYLGSYNEQFF
TRBD1	TRBJ1-5	few	TRBV6-1	TGTGCCAGCAGTGGTAATACAGGGGAGGGTCAGCCCCAGCATTTT	CASSGNTGEGQPQHF
TRBD2	TRBJ2-7	NA	TRBV7-9	TGTGCCAGCAGCCCCAGACTAGCGGGGGACGAGCAGTACTTC	CASSPRLAGDEQYF
TRBD1	TRBJ2-1	few	TRBV7-6	TGTGCCAGCAGCTGGGACAGGGTGACCTACAATGAGCAGTTCTTC	CASSWDRVTYNEQFF
NA	TRBJ2-3	many	TRBV5-1	TGCGCCAGCAGCTTGGGTGGCACAGATACGCAGTATTTT	CASSLGGTDTQYF
NA	TRBJ2-3	few	TRBV5-6	TGTGCCAGCAGCTTTAAGAGCGACCCCGGACCAGATACGCAGTATTTT	CASSFKSDPGPDTQYF